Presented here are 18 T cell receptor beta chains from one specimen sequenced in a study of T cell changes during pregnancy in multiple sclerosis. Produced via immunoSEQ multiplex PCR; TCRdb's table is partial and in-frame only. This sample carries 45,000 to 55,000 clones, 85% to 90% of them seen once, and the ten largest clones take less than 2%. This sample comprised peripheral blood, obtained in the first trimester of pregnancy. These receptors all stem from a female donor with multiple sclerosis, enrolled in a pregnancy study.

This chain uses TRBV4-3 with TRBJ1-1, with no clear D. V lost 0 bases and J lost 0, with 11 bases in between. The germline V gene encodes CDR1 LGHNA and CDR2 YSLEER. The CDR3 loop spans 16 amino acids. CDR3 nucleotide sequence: TGCGCCAGCAGCCAAGAGTCAACCGAGGTGAACACTGAAGCTTTCTTT. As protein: CASSQESTEVNTEAFF.

Here the CDR3 reads CASSLASGPYNEQFF. The CDR3 DNA is TGTGCCAGCAGCTTGGCTAGCGGGCCCTACAATGAGCAGTTCTTC. The chain is built from TRBV7-8 and TRBJ2-1; 8 bases are shared with TRBD2. V dropped 3 bases and J dropped 2; count of bases not matched to a gene: 3. The CDR3 extends over 15 amino acids. The germline V gene has CDR1 SGHVS and CDR2 FQNEAQ.

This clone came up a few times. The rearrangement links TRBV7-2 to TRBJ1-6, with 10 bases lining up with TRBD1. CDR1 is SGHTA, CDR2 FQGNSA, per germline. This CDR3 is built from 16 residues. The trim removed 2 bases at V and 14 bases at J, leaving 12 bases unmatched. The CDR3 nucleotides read TGTGCCAGCAGCTTAAGGCCGGACAGGGGGAGTGTGACCCTCCACTTT. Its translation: CASSLRPDRGSVTLHF.

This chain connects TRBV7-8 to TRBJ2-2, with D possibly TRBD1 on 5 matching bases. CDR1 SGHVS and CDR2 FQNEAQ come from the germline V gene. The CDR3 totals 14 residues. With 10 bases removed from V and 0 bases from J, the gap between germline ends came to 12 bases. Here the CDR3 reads CANGRRANTGELFF. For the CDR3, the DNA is TGTGCCAACGGTCGCAGGGCGAACACCGGGGAGCTGTTTTTT.

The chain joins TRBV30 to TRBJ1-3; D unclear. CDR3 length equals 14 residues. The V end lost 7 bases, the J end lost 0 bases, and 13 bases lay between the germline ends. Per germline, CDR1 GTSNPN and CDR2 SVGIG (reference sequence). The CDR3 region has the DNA TGTGCCTCCTCAACGGGTTTCTCTGGAAACACCATATATTTT. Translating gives CASSTGFSGNTIYF. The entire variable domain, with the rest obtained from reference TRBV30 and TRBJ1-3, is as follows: SQTIHQWPATLVQPVGSPLSLECTVEGTSNPNLYWYRQAAGRGLQLLFYSVGIGQISSEVPQNLSASRPQDRQFILSSKKLLLSDSGFYLCASSTGFSGNTIYFGEGSWLTVV.

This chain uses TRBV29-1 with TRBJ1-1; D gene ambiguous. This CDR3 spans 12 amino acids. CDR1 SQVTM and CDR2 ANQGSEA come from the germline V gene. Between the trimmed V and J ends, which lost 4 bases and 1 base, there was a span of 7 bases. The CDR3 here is CSVGPRNTEAFF. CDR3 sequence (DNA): TGCAGCGTTGGGCCCAGGAACACTGAAGCTTTCTTT.

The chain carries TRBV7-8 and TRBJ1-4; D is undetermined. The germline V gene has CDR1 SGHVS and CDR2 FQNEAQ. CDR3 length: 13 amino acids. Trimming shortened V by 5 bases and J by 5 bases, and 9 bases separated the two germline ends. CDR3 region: CASSPGLNEKLFF. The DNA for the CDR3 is TGTGCCAGCAGCCCTGGACTCAATGAAAAACTGTTTTTT. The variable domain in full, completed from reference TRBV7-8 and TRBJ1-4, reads GAGVSQSPRYKVAKRGQDVALRCDPISGHVSLFWYQQALGQGPEFLTYFQNEAQLDKSGLPSDRFFAERPEGSVSTLKIQRTQQEDSAVYLCASSPGLNEKLFFGSGTQLSVL.

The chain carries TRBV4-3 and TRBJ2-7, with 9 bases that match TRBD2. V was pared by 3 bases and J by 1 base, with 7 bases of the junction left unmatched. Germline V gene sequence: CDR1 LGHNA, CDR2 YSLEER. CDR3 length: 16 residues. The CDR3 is CASSQLAGRGSYEQYF. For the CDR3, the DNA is TGCGCCAGCAGCCAGCTAGCGGGGCGCGGTTCCTACGAGCAGTACTTC.

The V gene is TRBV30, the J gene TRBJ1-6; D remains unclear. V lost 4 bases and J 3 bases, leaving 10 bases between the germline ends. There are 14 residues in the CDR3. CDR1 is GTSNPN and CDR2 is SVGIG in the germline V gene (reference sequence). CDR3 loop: CAWIVINYNSPLHF. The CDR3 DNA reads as TGTGCCTGGATCGTAATTAACTATAATTCACCCCTCCACTTT. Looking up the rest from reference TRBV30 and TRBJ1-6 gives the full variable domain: SQTIHQWPATLVQPVGSPLSLECTVEGTSNPNLYWYRQAAGRGLQLLFYSVGIGQISSEVPQNLSASRPQDRQFILSSKKLLLSDSGFYLCAWIVINYNSPLHFGNGTRLTVT.

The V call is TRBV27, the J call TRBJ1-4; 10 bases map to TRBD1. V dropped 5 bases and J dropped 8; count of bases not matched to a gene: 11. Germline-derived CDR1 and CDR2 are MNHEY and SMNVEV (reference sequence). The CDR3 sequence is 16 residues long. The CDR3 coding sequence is TGTGCCAGCAGTCCAATTCAGACAGGGGGCGTCGAAAAACTGTTTTTT. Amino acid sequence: CASSPIQTGGVEKLFF.

CDR3 nucleotides: TGCGCCAGCAGGAGGGGGGGCCGTACAGATACGCAGTATTTT. The encoded protein is CASRRGGRTDTQYF. V and J are TRBV5-1 and TRBJ2-3; tentative D call: TRBD2 (7 bases). CDR3 size: 14 residues. Trimming shortened V by 5 bases and J by 3 bases, and 13 bases separated the two germline ends. CDR1 is SGHRS and CDR2 is YFSETQ in the germline V gene.

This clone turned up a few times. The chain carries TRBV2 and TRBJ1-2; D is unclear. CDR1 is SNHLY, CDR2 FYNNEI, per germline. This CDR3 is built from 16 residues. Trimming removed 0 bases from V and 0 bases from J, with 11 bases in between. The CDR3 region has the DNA TGTGCCAGCAGTGAAGCGCTGCGGGGAGCTAACTATGGCTACACCTTC. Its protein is CASSEALRGANYGYTF.

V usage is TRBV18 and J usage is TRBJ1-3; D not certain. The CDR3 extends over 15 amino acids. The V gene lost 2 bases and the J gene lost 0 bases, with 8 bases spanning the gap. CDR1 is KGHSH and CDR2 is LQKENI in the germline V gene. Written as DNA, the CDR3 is TGTGCCAGCTCACCAAGTGGAGGCTCTGGAAACACCATATATTTT. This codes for CASSPSGGSGNTIYF.

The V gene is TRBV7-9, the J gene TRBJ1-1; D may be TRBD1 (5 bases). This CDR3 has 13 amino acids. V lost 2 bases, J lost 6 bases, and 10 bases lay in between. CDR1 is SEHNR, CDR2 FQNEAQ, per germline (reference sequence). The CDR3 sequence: CASSLSGGPEAFF. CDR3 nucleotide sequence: TGTGCCAGCAGCTTATCCGGGGGTCCTGAAGCTTTCTTT.

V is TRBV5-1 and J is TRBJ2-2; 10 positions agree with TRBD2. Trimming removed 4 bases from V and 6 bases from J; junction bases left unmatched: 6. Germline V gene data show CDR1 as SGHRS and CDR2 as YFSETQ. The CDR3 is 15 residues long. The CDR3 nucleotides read TGCGCCAGCAGCCTTGGACTAGCGGTATCCGGGGAGCTGTTTTTT. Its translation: CASSLGLAVSGELFF.

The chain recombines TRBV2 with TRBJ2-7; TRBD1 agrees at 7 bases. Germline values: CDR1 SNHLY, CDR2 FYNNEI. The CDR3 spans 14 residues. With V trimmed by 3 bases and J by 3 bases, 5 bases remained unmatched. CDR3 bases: TGTGCCAGCAGTGATCAGGGGGTAGACTACGAGCAGTACTTC. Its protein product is CASSDQGVDYEQYF. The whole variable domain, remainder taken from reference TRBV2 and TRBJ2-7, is EPEVTQTPSHQVTQMGQEVILRCVPISNHLYFYWYRQILGQKVEFLVSFYNNEISEKSEIFDDQFSVERPDGSNFTLKIRSTKLEDSAMYFCASSDQGVDYEQYFGPGTRLTVT.

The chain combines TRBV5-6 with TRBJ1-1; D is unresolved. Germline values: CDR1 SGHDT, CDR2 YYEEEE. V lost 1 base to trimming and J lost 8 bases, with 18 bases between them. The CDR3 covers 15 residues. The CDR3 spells CASSLPWAGRGEAFF. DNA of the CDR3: TGTGCCAGCAGCTTGCCCTGGGCCGGTAGAGGGGAAGCTTTCTTT.

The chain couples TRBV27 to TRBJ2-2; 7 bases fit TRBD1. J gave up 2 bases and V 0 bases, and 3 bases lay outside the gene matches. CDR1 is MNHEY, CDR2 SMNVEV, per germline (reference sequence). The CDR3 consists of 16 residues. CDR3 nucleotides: TGTGCCAGCAGTTTATCGGGACAGATTAACACCGGGGAGCTGTTTTTT. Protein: CASSLSGQINTGELFF.